Following are 10 T cell receptor beta chains from one sample sequenced in a study of control samples from healthy donors and cancer patients. Produced via immunoSEQ multiplex PCR; TCRdb's table is partial and in-frame only. Of about 170,000 clones in the sample, about 91% were seen once. Source material: blood. These receptors came from a middle-aged woman in good health.

CDR3 coding DNA: TGTGCCAGCAGACCCCCGGGAGGTAGCAATCAGCCCCAGCATTTT. It encodes CASRPPGGSNQPQHF. V usage is TRBV27 and J usage is TRBJ1-5; no reliable D call. CDR1 and CDR2 from the germline V gene are MNHEY and SMNVEV (reference sequence). V shed 6 bases and J shed 0 bases, with 12 bases lying between them. The CDR3 is 15 residues long.

The chain recombines TRBV20-1 with TRBJ1-1; D uncertain. Trimming took off 6 bases at V and 4 bases at J, with 9 bases between the two ends. CDR1 and CDR2 (germline): DFQATT, SNEGSKA (reference sequence). The CDR3 is made up of 11 amino acids. The CDR3 region is CSATDGTEAFF. The CDR3 region has the DNA TGCAGTGCAACGGACGGCACTGAAGCTTTCTTT.

The chain uses TRBV19 and TRBJ1-1; D gene uncertain. Trimming took off 8 bases at V and 1 base at J, with 8 bases between the two ends. The CDR3 consists of 12 residues. The germline CDR1 and CDR2 sequences are LNHDA and SQIVND (reference sequence). CDR3 coding DNA: TGTGCCAGTCGGGGAGGGAACACTGAAGCTTTCTTT. It encodes CASRGGNTEAFF.

In DNA form, the CDR3 reads TGTGCCAGCAGCCAAGATCCAACGAGCAATCAGCCCCAGCATTTT. Translating it yields CASSQDPTSNQPQHF. The J gene is TRBJ1-5, the V gene TRBV3-1 (or the pseudogene TRBV3-2), with D unclear. Deletions cut 0 bases from V and 1 base from J, with 7 bases between. This CDR3 has 15 residues. Per the germline V gene, CDR1 is LGHDT and CDR2 is YNNKEL (reference sequence).

The J gene is TRBJ2-7, the V gene TRBV5-1, with TRBD1 matching over 8 bases. The CDR3 covers 14 residues. Germline values: CDR1 SGHRS, CDR2 YFSETQ. V shed 4 bases and J 2 bases; nucleotides not matched to a gene: 5. CDR3 coding DNA: TGCGCCAGCAGCCGGGGACAGGTGGCCTACGAGCAGTACTTC. Protein product: CASSRGQVAYEQYF.

The V call is TRBV6-2 or TRBV6-3, the J call TRBJ1-2, with 8 bases lining up with TRBD1. Germline CDR1 MNHEY, CDR2 SVGEGT. This CDR3 comprises 15 residues. After removal of 2 bases from V and 3 bases from J, the junction contained 5 bases not matched to a gene. The DNA of the CDR3 is TGTGCCAGCAGTTACCGGACAGGGTATGACTATGGCTACACCTTC. Protein: CASSYRTGYDYGYTF.

This chain links TRBV15 with TRBJ2-6; weak D call: TRBD1 (6 bases). CDR1 LNHNV and CDR2 YYDKDF come from the germline V gene (reference sequence). The CDR3 runs to 16 residues. V was shortened by 2 bases and J by 4 bases, with 12 bases between the two germline ends. This chain's CDR3 is CATSRKGVAGANVLTF. Written as DNA, the CDR3 is TGTGCCACCAGCAGAAAGGGGGTGGCCGGGGCCAACGTCCTGACTTTC. The variable domain in full, with the rest retrieved from reference TRBV15 and TRBJ2-6, is DAMVIQNPRYQVTQFGKPVTLSCSQTLNHNVMYWYQQKSSQAPKLLFHYYDKDFNNEADTPDNFQSRRPNTSFCFLDIRSPGLGDTAMYLCATSRKGVAGANVLTFGAGSRLTVL.

The V and J genes are TRBV5-1 and TRBJ1-6; D perhaps matches TRBD1 (6 bases). Deletions cut 1 base from V and 6 bases from J, with 8 bases between. The CDR3 is made up of 14 amino acids. Germline CDR1 SGHRS, CDR2 YFSETQ. CDR3 nucleotide sequence: TGCGCCAGCAGCTTGACGGACAGTAATTCACCCCTCCACTTT. It is translated as CASSLTDSNSPLHF.

V usage is TRBV21-1 and J usage is TRBJ2-1; TRBD1 was called by the table and not checked on the DNA. TRBV21-1 is a pseudogene segment. The CDR3 is made up of 12 amino acids. The CDR3 reads CATRAHDNEQFF. DNA for the CDR3: TGTGCCACCCGTGCACATGACAATGAGCAGTTCTTC.

The genes are TRBV10-3 and TRBJ2-7; D may be TRBD1 (6 bases). Germline CDR1 reads ENHRY; CDR2 reads SYGVKD. Trimming took 0 bases from V and 2 from J, leaving 8 bases between them. The CDR3 sequence is 14 residues long. The CDR3 loop reads CAISESTGPYEQYF. CDR3 DNA sequence: TGTGCCATCAGTGAGTCGACAGGACCCTACGAGCAGTACTTC.